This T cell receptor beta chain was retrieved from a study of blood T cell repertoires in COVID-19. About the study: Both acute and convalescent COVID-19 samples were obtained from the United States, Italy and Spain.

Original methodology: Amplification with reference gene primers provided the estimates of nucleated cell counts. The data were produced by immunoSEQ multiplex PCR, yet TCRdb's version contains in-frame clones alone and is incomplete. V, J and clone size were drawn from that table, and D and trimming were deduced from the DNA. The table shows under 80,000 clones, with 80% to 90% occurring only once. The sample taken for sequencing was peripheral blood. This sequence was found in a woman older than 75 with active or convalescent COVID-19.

The CDR3 loop is CASRPSDRGVYTQYF. The CDR3 nucleotides read TGTGCCAGTAGACCTTCGGACAGGGGGGTTTATACGCAGTATTTT. The chain employs TRBV19 and TRBJ2-3; TRBD1 matches 10 bases. Germline V gene data show CDR1 as LNHDA and CDR2 as SQIVND (reference sequence). V was pared by 6 bases and J by 7 bases, with 10 bases of the junction left unmatched. The CDR3 contains 15 residues.